This TCR beta chain is drawn from a study of radiotherapy plus CTLA-4 blockade in lung cancer. As for the study in general: Overall, approximately 18% of patients showed an objective response, while around 34% attained disease control. Findings and limits, study-wide: Subsequent to radiotherapy plus ipilimumab, tumor-derived TCR clones underwent expansion in blood. Early blood T cell clone dynamics, with interferon-beta, were reported to best predict response.

Comments on this clone: Its antigen is not identified.

Trimming pared 2 bases from V and 5 bases from J, leaving 15 bases between. From germline, CDR1 is GTSNPN and CDR2 SVGIG (reference sequence). The CDR3 spans 15 residues. Here immunoSEQ multiplex PCR was the method, and the copy in TCRdb shows in-frame clones only, minus some. The sample yields over 70,000 clones, approximately 83% seen once. Chemo-refractory metastatic non-small-cell lung cancer patients were treated with focal radiation plus CTLA-4 blockade with ipilimumab. V and J are TRBV30 and TRBJ2-2, with D tentatively TRBD2 (7 bases). Specimen: peripheral blood, collected from a patient treated with radiotherapy plus ipilimumab. This clonotype originated in a human donor with non-small cell lung cancer who had a partial response to radiotherapy plus ipilimumab. Here the CDR3 reads CAWSFGGRETGELFF. The CDR3 DNA reads TGTGCCTGGAGTTTCGGGGGGCGGGAGACCGGGGAGCTGTTTTTT.